This T cell receptor beta chain is from a study of OX40 agonist ivuxolimab in advanced cancers. Whole-study results and caveats: Several nonresponders also turned out to have low normalized T-cell clonal expansion. Mean expanded clone counts were higher in CD8+ than CD4+ T cells.

Data came from immunoSEQ multiplex PCR; TCRdb stores just in-frame clones and leaves some out. The sample yields about 77,000 clones, roughly 90% seen once. Worth noting for this clone: Its antigen is currently unknown.

This CDR3 comprises 16 residues. Losses at the gene ends were 2 bases for V and 1 base for J; bases not matched to a gene: 6. Germline CDR1 and CDR2: SGHRS and YFSETQ. This sequence was found in an adult with an advanced solid tumor such as melanoma, head and neck, liver or kidney cancer. The sequencing used CD4+ or CD8+ T cells sorted from blood, collected in a trial of the OX40 agonist ivuxolimab. The V and J genes are TRBV5-1 and TRBJ2-7; 10 nucleotides agree with TRBD1. The chain's CDR3 is CASSFRPGQGSYEQYF. The CDR3 coding sequence is TGCGCCAGCAGCTTTCGCCCGGGACAGGGGTCCTACGAGCAGTACTTC.